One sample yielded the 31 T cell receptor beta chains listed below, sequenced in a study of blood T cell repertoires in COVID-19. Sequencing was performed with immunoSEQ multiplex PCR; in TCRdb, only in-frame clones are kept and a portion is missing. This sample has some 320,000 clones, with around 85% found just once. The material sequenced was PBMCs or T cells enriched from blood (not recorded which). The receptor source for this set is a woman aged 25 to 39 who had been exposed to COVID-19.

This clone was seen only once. CDR3: CASSAQPPDEQYF. CDR3 in DNA: TGTGCCAGCAGCGCACAGCCCCCCGACGAGCAGTACTTC. The rearrangement joins TRBV9 to TRBJ2-7; D gene ambiguous. There are 13 residues in the CDR3. Trimming shortened V by 3 bases and J by 5 bases, and 12 bases separated the two germline ends. Looked up from germline, CDR1 is SGDLS and CDR2 is YYNGEE.

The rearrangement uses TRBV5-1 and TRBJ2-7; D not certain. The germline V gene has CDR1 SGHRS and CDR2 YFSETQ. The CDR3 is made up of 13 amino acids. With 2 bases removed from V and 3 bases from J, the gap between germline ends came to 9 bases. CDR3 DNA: TGCGCCAGCAGCTTTCTGATCGGCTACGAGCAGTACTTC. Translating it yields CASSFLIGYEQYF.

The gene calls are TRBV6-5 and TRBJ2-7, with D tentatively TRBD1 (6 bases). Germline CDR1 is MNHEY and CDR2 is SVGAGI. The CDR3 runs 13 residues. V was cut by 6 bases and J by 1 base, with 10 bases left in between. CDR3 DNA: TGTGCCAGCAGAGTAACAGGGTCCTACGAGCAGTACTTC. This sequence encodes CASRVTGSYEQYF.

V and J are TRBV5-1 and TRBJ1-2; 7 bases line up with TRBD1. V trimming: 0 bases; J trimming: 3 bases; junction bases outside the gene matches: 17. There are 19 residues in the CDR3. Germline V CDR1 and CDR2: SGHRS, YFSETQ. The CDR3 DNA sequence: TGCGCCAGCAGCTTGGGGGGCCAGGGGGTCCCGAGTCTATACTATGGCTACACCTTC. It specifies CASSLGGQGVPSLYYGYTF. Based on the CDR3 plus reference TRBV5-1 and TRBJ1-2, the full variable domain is KAGVTQTPRYLIKTRGQQVTLSCSPISGHRSVSWYQQTPGQGLQFLFEYFSETQRNKGNFPGRFSGRQFSNSRSEMNVSTLELGDSALYLCASSLGGQGVPSLYYGYTFGSGTRLTVV.

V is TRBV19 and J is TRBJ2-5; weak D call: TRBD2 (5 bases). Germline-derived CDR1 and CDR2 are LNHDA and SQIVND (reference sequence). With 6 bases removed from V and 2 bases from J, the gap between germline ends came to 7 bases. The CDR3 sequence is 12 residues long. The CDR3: CASSGIQETQYF. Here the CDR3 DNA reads TGTGCCAGTAGCGGGATTCAAGAGACCCAGTACTTC.

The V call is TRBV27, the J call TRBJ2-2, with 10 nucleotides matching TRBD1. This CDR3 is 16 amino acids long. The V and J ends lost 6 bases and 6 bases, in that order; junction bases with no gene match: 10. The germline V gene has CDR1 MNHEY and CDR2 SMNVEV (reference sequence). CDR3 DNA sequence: TGTGCCAGCAGCGATAGACAGGGGGCGTTTCCCGGGGAGCTGTTTTTT. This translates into CASSDRQGAFPGELFF.

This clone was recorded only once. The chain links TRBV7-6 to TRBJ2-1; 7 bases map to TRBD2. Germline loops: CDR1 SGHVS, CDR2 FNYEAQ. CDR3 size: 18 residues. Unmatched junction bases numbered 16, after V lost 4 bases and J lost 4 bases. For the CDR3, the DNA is TGTGCCAGCAGCTCATTGGAGTTTGGGCGGGGGAGATACAATGAGCAGTTCTTC. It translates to CASSSLEFGRGRYNEQFF.

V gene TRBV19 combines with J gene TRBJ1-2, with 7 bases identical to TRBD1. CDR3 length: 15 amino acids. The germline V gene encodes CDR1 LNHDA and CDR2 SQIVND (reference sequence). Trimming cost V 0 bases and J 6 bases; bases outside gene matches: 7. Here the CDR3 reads CASSIDRKGANGYTF. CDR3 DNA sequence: TGTGCCAGTAGTATAGATCGGAAGGGGGCGAATGGCTACACCTTC.

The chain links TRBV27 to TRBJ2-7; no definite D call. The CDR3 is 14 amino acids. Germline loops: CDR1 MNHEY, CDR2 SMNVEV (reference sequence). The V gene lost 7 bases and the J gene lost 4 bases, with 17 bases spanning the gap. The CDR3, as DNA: TGTGCCAGCACCAACCCCAATAAGCTATACGAGCAGTACTTC. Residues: CASTNPNKLYEQYF.

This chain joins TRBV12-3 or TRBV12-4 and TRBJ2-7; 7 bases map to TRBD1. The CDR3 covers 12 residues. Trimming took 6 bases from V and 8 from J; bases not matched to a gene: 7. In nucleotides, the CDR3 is TGTGCCAGCAGGCTTACAGGGGAGAAGCAGTACTTC. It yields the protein CASRLTGEKQYF.

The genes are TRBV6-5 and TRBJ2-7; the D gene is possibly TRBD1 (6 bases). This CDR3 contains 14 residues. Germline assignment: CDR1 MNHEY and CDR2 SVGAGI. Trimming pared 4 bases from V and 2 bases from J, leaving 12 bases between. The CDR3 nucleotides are TGTGCCAGCAGTTGGGGACATTCTCCCTACGAGCAGTACTTC. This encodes CASSWGHSPYEQYF.

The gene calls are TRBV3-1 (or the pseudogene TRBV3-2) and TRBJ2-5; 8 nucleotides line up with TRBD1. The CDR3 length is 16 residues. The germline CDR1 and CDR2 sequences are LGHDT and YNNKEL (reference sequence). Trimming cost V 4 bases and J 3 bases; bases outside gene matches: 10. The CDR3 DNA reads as TGTGCCAGCAGCCCCGGGGATACAGGGGGAAAAGAGACCCAGTACTTC. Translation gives CASSPGDTGGKETQYF.

CDR3 region: CASSEGGVDSPLHF. The DNA of the CDR3 is TGTGCCAGCAGTGAGGGAGGGGTAGACTCACCCCTCCACTTT. The V and J genes are TRBV25-1 and TRBJ1-6; D perhaps matches TRBD1 (5 bases). This CDR3 region has 14 residues. The V gene's germline CDR1 is MGHDK and CDR2 SYGVNS. Trimming removed 3 bases at V and 10 bases at J, with 13 bases between.

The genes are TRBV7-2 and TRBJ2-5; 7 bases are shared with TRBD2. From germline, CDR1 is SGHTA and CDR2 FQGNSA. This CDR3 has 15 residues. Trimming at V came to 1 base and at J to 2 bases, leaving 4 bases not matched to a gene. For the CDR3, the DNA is TGTGCCAGCAGCTTAGAAGGGCGGGGGCAAGAGACCCAGTACTTC. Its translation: CASSLEGRGQETQYF.

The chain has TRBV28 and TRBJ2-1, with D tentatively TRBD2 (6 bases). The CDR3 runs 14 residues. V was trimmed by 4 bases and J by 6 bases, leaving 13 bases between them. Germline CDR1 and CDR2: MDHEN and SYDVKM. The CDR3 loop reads CASSSPGEFNEQFF. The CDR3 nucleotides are TGTGCCAGCAGTTCTCCGGGGGAGTTCAATGAGCAGTTCTTC. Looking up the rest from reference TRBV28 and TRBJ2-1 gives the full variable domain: DVKVTQSSRYLVKRTGEKVFLECVQDMDHENMFWYRQDPGLGLRLIYFSYDVKMKEKGDIPEGYSVSREKKERFSLILESASTNQTSMYLCASSSPGEFNEQFFGPGTRLTVL.

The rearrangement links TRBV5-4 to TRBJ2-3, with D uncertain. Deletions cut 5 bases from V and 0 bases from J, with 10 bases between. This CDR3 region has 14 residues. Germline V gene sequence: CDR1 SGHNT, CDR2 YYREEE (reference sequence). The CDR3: CASSSPFSTDTQYF. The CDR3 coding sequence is TGTGCCAGCAGTTCCCCCTTTAGCACAGATACGCAGTATTTT.

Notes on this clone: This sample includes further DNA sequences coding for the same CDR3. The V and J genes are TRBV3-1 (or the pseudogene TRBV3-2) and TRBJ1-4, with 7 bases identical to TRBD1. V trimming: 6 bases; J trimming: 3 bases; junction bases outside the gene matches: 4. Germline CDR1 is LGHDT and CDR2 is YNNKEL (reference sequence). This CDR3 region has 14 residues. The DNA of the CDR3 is TGTGCCAGCAGTCACAGGGGACCTAATGAAAAACTGTTTTTT. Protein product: CASSHRGPNEKLFF.

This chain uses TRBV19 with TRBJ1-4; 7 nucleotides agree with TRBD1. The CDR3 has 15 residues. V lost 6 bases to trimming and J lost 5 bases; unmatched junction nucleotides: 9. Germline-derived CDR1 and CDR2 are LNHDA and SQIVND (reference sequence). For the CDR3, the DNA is TGTGCCAGTAGCGTTGGGGACAGCCAAAATGAAAAACTGTTTTTT. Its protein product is CASSVGDSQNEKLFF.

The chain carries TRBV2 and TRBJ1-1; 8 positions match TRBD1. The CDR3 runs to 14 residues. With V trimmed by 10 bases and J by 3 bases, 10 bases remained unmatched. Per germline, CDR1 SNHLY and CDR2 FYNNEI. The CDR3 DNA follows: TGTGCCACCTTCTCGGGACAGGCGGACACTGAAGCTTTCTTT. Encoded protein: CATFSGQADTEAFF.

The CDR3 region is CASSLARQNTEAFF. CDR3 sequence (DNA): TGTGCCAGCAGTTTAGCGCGGCAGAACACTGAAGCTTTCTTT. This rearrangement joins TRBV28 to TRBJ1-1; D remains unclear. The CDR3 is 14 amino acids. The germline V gene has CDR1 MDHEN and CDR2 SYDVKM. The ends were cut back, 2 bases at V and 1 base at J, with 8 bases in the middle.

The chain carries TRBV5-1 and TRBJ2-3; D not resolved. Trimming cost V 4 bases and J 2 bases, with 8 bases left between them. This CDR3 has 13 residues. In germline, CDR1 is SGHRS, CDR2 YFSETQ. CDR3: CASSIVSTDTQYF. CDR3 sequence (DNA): TGCGCCAGCAGCATCGTCTCCACAGATACGCAGTATTTT.

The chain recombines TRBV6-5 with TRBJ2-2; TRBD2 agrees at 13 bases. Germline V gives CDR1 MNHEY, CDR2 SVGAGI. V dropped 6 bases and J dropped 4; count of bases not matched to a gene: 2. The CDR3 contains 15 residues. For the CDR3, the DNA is TGTGCCAGCAGAGGGACTAGCGGGGCCACCGGGGAGCTGTTTTTT. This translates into CASRGTSGATGELFF.

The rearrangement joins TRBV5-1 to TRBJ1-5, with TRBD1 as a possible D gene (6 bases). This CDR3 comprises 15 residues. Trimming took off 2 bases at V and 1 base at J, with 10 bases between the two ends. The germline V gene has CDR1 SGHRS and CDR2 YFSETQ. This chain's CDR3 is CASSLEGESNQPQHF. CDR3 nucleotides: TGCGCCAGCAGCTTAGAGGGGGAGAGCAATCAGCCCCAGCATTTT.

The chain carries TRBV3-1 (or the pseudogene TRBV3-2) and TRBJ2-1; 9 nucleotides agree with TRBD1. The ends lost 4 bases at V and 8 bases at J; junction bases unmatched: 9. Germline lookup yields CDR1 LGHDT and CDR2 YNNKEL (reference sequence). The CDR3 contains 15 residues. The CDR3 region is CASSRRDRALDEQFF. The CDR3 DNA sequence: TGTGCCAGCAGCCGCCGGGACAGGGCTCTCGATGAGCAGTTCTTC.

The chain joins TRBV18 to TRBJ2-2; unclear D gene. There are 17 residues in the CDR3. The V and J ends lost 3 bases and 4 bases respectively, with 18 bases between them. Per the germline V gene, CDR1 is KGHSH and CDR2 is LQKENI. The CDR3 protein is CASSPAANTALTGELFF. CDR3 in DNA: TGTGCCAGCTCACCGGCGGCCAACACTGCACTCACCGGGGAGCTGTTTTTT.

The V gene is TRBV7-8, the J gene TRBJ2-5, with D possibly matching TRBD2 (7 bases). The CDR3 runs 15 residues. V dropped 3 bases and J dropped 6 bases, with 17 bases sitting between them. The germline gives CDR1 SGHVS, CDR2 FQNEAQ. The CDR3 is CASSFREGGKQTQYF. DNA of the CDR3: TGTGCCAGCAGCTTTAGGGAGGGGGGGAAACAGACCCAGTACTTC.

CDR3 amino acids: CATGTGSSGANVLTF. The DNA of the CDR3 is TGTGCCACCGGGACAGGGAGCTCTGGGGCCAACGTCCTGACTTTC. V usage is TRBV18 and J usage is TRBJ2-6, with 9 bases matching TRBD1. Germline V gene data show CDR1 as KGHSH and CDR2 as LQKENI. V trimming: 10 bases; J trimming: 0 bases; junction bases outside the gene matches: 4. This CDR3 is 15 amino acids long. The full variable domain, with the rest looked up from reference TRBV18 and TRBJ2-6, is NAGVMQNPRHLVRRRGQEARLRCSPMKGHSHVYWYRQLPEEGLKFMVYLQKENIIDESGMPKERFSAEFPKEGPSILRIQQVVRGDSAAYFCATGTGSSGANVLTFGAGSRLTVL.

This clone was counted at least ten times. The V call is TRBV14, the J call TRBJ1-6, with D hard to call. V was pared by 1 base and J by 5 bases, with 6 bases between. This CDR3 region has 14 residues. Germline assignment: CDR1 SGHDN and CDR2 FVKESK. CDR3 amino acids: CASSQGLNNSPLHF. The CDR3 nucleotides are TGTGCCAGCAGCCAAGGGCTCAATAATTCACCCCTCCACTTT.

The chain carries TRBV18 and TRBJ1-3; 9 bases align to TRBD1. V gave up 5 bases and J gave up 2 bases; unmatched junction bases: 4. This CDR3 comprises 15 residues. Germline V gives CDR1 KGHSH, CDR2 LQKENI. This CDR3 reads CASSDGTGTGNTIYF. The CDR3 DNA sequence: TGTGCCAGCTCAGATGGGACAGGGACTGGAAACACCATATATTTT. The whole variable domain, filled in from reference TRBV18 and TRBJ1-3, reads NAGVMQNPRHLVRRRGQEARLRCSPMKGHSHVYWYRQLPEEGLKFMVYLQKENIIDESGMPKERFSAEFPKEGPSILRIQQVVRGDSAAYFCASSDGTGTGNTIYFGEGSWLTVV.

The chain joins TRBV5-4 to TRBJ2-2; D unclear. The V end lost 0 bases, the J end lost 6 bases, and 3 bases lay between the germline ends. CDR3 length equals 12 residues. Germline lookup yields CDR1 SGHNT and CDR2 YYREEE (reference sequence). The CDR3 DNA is TGTGCCAGCAGCTTGGTATCCGGGGAGCTGTTTTTT. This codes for CASSLVSGELFF.

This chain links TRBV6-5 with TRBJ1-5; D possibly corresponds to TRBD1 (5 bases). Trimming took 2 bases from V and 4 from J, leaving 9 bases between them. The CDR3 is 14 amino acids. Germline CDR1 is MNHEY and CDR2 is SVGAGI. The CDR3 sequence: CASSYVSGNQPQHF. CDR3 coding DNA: TGTGCCAGCAGTTACGTGTCAGGGAATCAGCCCCAGCATTTT.